This passage covers 20 T cell receptor beta chains from one sample sequenced in a study of shared clonotypes between healthy human individuals. Measured with immunoSEQ multiplex PCR; TCRdb has only the in-frame clones, and not every one. The sample carries fewer than 2.5 million clones, 90% to 95% recorded once. The sequenced sample was naive CD4+ T cells from PBMCs. Subset of the sample: CD45RA+ positively selected. Receptors originate from a man in his late teens or twenties in good health. Some clones in this sample may be carry-over from other donors' samples.

The rearrangement joins TRBV7-3 to TRBJ2-6; tentative D call: TRBD1 (5 bases). CDR3 size: 15 residues. V shed 5 bases and J shed 1 base, with 9 bases lying between them. Germline values: CDR1 SGHTA, CDR2 FQGTGA. The CDR3 here is CASSAQGSGANVLTF. The DNA for the CDR3 is TGTGCCAGCAGCGCCCAGGGTTCTGGGGCCAACGTCCTGACTTTC.

V usage is TRBV4-2 and J usage is TRBJ2-7; possible D gene TRBD2, 6 bases. The length of the CDR3 is 14 residues. Germline V gives CDR1 LGHNA, CDR2 YNFKEQ. V was pared by 1 base and J by 4 bases, with 11 bases between. The CDR3 is CASSQGTAGYEQYF. CDR3 nucleotides: TGTGCCAGCAGCCAAGGGACTGCGGGGTACGAGCAGTACTTC.

The chain uses TRBV5-1 and TRBJ2-7, with 10 positions matching TRBD1. Germline-derived CDR1 and CDR2 are SGHRS and YFSETQ. V trimming: 3 bases; J trimming: 6 bases; junction bases outside the gene matches: 9. The CDR3 is made up of 15 amino acids. The CDR3 region is CASSSLRQGAGEQYF. The CDR3 nucleotides read TGCGCCAGCAGCTCCCTCCGACAGGGGGCTGGCGAGCAGTACTTC.

This clone was recorded once. The CDR3 reads CASTPGLAASYEQYF. Here the CDR3 DNA reads TGTGCCAGCACCCCGGGACTAGCGGCGTCCTACGAGCAGTACTTC. The chain couples TRBV2 to TRBJ2-7, with 11 bases lining up with TRBD2. Germline V gene data show CDR1 as SNHLY and CDR2 as FYNNEI. V lost 7 bases and J lost 1; bases outside the gene matches: 6. This CDR3 is 15 amino acids long.

The chain employs TRBV18 and TRBJ1-4; tentatively, D is TRBD1 (6 bases). This CDR3 has 19 residues. Germline V gene lookup returns CDR1 KGHSH and CDR2 LQKENI. Trimming took off 2 bases at V and 2 bases at J, with 21 bases between the two ends. CDR3 sequence (DNA): TGTGCCAGCTCACCATGGGCGCCAGCCCTTAGGGGGACTAATGAAAAACTGTTTTTT. This encodes CASSPWAPALRGTNEKLFF.

The chain employs TRBV6-6 and TRBJ1-1; no reliable D call. The CDR3 consists of 14 residues. The V gene's germline CDR1 is MNHNY and CDR2 SVGAGI (reference sequence). V lost 0 bases and J 6 bases, leaving 11 bases between the germline ends. The CDR3 region is CASSYSYGQPEAFF. As DNA, the CDR3 is TGTGCCAGCAGTTACTCGTATGGGCAGCCTGAAGCTTTCTTT.

This chain joins TRBV30 and TRBJ2-7; 9 nucleotides match TRBD1. Looked up from germline, CDR1 is GTSNPN and CDR2 is SVGIG (reference sequence). The V and J ends lost 3 bases and 4 bases, in that order; junction bases with no gene match: 10. CDR3 size: 15 residues. CDR3 region: CAWRPTGTGIYEQYF. As DNA, the CDR3 is TGTGCCTGGAGGCCCACGGGGACAGGGATTTACGAGCAGTACTTC.

The chain carries TRBV5-1 and TRBJ1-1, with D unclear. Germline V gives CDR1 SGHRS, CDR2 YFSETQ. There are 15 residues in the CDR3. Trimming left V 5 bases short and J 9 bases short, with 23 bases between. For the CDR3, the DNA is TGCGCCAGCAGACGTGAAATTTCCGGGAGTCCCAAAGCTTTCTTT. As protein: CASRREISGSPKAFF.

Details on this clone: The same CDR3 can be traced to other DNA sequences in this sample. V is TRBV7-3 and J is TRBJ1-1; D is undetermined. CDR3 size: 13 residues. V was shortened by 4 bases and J by 1 base, with 7 bases between the two germline ends. Germline CDR1 and CDR2: SGHTA and FQGTGA. The CDR3 sequence: CASSSQPNTEAFF. For the CDR3, the DNA is TGTGCCAGCAGCTCACAACCGAACACTGAAGCTTTCTTT.

Regarding this clone: The sample contains more than one DNA sequence encoding this CDR3. J is TRBJ1-4 and V is TRBV28; 10 bases agree with TRBD1. The CDR3 has 15 amino acids. V was clipped by 4 bases and J by 6 bases; unmatched bases: 5. The germline CDR1 and CDR2 sequences are MDHEN and SYDVKM. CDR3 residues: CASSSAGTGDEKLFF. Here the CDR3 DNA reads TGTGCCAGCAGTTCCGCCGGGACAGGGGATGAAAAACTGTTTTTT. Variable domain in full (rest from reference TRBV28 and TRBJ1-4): DVKVTQSSRYLVKRTGEKVFLECVQDMDHENMFWYRQDPGLGLRLIYFSYDVKMKEKGDIPEGYSVSREKKERFSLILESASTNQTSMYLCASSSAGTGDEKLFFGSGTQLSVL.

The rearrangement joins TRBV6-1 to TRBJ2-7; 9 positions match TRBD2. With V trimmed by 1 base and J by 5 bases, 12 bases remained unmatched. CDR3 length: 17 amino acids. Germline assignment: CDR1 MNHNS and CDR2 SASEGT. The CDR3 loop is CASSEDGGWRGGHEQYF. The CDR3 DNA follows: TGTGCCAGCAGTGAAGATGGGGGATGGCGGGGGGGCCACGAGCAGTACTTC.

Note on this clone: Other DNA sequences in this sample translate to the same CDR3. CDR3 coding DNA: TGTGCCAGCAGTGAGGGAGGAGATACGCAGTATTTT. This codes for CASSEGGDTQYF. The V and J genes are TRBV2 and TRBJ2-3; maybe TRBD2 (6 bases). Trimming pared 3 bases from V and 5 bases from J, leaving 6 bases between. The germline V gene has CDR1 SNHLY and CDR2 FYNNEI. This CDR3 contains 12 residues.

V and J are TRBV29-1 and TRBJ2-5; D not certain. The CDR3 runs 11 residues. CDR1 is SQVTM, CDR2 ANQGSEA, per germline. The germline V and J ends were trimmed by 8 bases and 5 bases, with 12 bases remaining between them. CDR3 region: CSTLSLETQYF. In DNA form, the CDR3 reads TGCAGCACCTTATCTTTGGAGACCCAGTACTTC.

The genes are TRBV28 and TRBJ1-4; a weak D match, TRBD1 (6 bases). This CDR3 contains 17 residues. Germline-derived CDR1 and CDR2 are MDHEN and SYDVKM. V lost 6 bases and J lost 0, with 17 bases in between. The CDR3 region has the DNA TGTGCCAGCAGAACAAGAGCAGGGGTTGCAACTAATGAAAAACTGTTTTTT. Its translation: CASRTRAGVATNEKLFF.

V usage is TRBV2 and J usage is TRBJ1-2, with TRBD1 matching 8 bases. Looked up from germline, CDR1 is SNHLY and CDR2 is FYNNEI. This CDR3 is built from 15 residues. V lost 4 bases and J lost 4; bases outside the gene matches: 8. The CDR3 sequence: CASSALGQGGYGYTF. DNA of the CDR3: TGTGCCAGCAGTGCCCTAGGACAGGGCGGCTATGGCTACACCTTC.

The sample holds one count of this clone. The rearrangement joins TRBV28 to TRBJ1-4, with D uncertain. This CDR3 spans 16 amino acids. Per germline, CDR1 MDHEN and CDR2 SYDVKM. V was pared by 1 base and J by 4 bases, with 13 bases between. Here the CDR3 DNA reads TGTGCCAGCAGTTTATTTGGCGGGAACTATAATGAAAAACTGTTTTTT. This sequence encodes CASSLFGGNYNEKLFF.

V and J are TRBV27 and TRBJ2-3; D is ambiguous. Trimming cost V 4 bases and J 2 bases, with 19 bases left between them. There are 17 residues in the CDR3. Per the germline V gene, CDR1 is MNHEY and CDR2 is SMNVEV (reference sequence). The CDR3 bases are TGTGCCAGCAGTTCCTCTAGGAGCGCCGCCAACACAGATACGCAGTATTTT. This translates into CASSSSRSAANTDTQYF.

With regard to this clone: One end of the junction fails to match germline, which may point to a read error. V and J are TRBV10-3 and TRBJ2-7; TRBD1 is a possible D gene (6 bases). CDR1 is ENHRY, CDR2 SYGVKD, per germline. This CDR3 is built from 16 residues. CDR3 protein: CAISESRAGVSNEQYF. The CDR3 coding sequence is TGTGCCATCAGTGAGTCAAGAGCAGGGGTCTCCAACGAGCAGTACTTC.

V is TRBV9 and J is TRBJ2-5, with D possibly TRBD2 on 5 matching bases. Germline V CDR1 and CDR2: SGDLS, YYNGEE. This CDR3 is 17 amino acids long. The ends were cut back, 3 bases at V and 5 bases at J, with 23 bases in the middle. The CDR3 nucleotides are TGTGCCAGCAGCGCCGGTTTTCTCGAGGGCGCGCGGGAGACCCAGTACTTC. Encoded protein: CASSAGFLEGARETQYF.

The V and J genes are TRBV7-9 and TRBJ2-5; 9 bases are shared with TRBD1. The assigned J gene may be wrong: the sequence end matches TRBJ2-7 better. CDR3 size: 17 residues. CDR1 and CDR2 (germline): SEHNR, FQNEAQ (reference sequence). This CDR3 reads CASSFEPGTGSSYEQYF. For the CDR3, the DNA is TGTGCCAGCAGCTTCGAACCCGGGACAGGGTCCTCCTACGAGCAGTACTTC.